This T cell receptor (beta chain) was sequenced in a study of cytomegalovirus exposure and HLA in healthy donors. To note about this clone: As yet, its antigen is unknown.

Primers included in the PCR were 60 Vbeta and 13 Jbeta primers. Clones were sequenced by immunoSEQ multiplex PCR, and TCRdb holds only the in-frame ones, with some missing. The sample has some 150,000 clones, just under 85% seen once. Study-wide results and limits: Cytomegalovirus-associated status was assigned to some 160 TCR beta chains.

The CDR3 is 15 residues long. The V end was cut by 4 bases, the J end by 4 bases, with 13 bases between. Germline V gene lookup returns CDR1 MGHDK and CDR2 SYGVNS. Source material: PBMCs. The V call is TRBV25-1, the J call TRBJ2-2; possibly TRBD2 for D (5 bases). This clonotype was sampled from a man aged 25-45 years in good health and CMV-seropositive. The CDR3 here is CASSVKDFRTGELFF. In DNA form, the CDR3 reads TGTGCCAGCAGTGTAAAGGACTTCCGCACCGGGGAGCTGTTTTTT.